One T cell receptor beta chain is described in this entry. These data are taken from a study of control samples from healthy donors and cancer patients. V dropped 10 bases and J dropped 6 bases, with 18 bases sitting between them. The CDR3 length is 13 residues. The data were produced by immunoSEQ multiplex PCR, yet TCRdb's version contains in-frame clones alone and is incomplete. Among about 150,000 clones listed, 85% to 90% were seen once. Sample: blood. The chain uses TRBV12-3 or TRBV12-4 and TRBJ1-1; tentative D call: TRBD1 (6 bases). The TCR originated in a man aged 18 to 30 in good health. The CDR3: CATIPPGHPEAFF. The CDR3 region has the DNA TGTGCCACCATACCTCCGGGACACCCTGAAGCTTTCTTT.